This T cell receptor beta chain stems from a study of blood T cell repertoires in COVID-19 (dated by TCRdb to the early 2020s). Regarding the research as a whole: The collaborator samples originated in the United States, Italy and Spain and spanned the acute and convalescent phases of COVID-19. The prospective study material was composed of cDNA or gDNA derived from T cells, B-cell-depleted T cells, or PBMCs. Subjects who had been exposed to COVID-19, were actively infected with it, or had recovered from it provided the deeply sampled blood TCRbeta repertoires that made up the dataset. The repertoires were made available in a free public database intended to serve as a resource for research on the immune response to SARS-CoV-2. The samples were drawn from the first 160 participants of the ongoing ImmuneRACE study and from 1,254 subjects provided by 6 global collaborators. The sample metadata nearly always contained a de-identified subject ID, COVID-19 status, age in years and sex. Where available, HLA class I and class II types were taken from metadata supplied by the sample provider and were not determined by assay-based typing. What the work shows at the level of the full study, not this receptor alone: How much clinical and demographic metadata was included differed by source and by participant, and the metadata was provided uncurated.

On this clone itself: Its antigen is not yet known. Base qualities were left out, and no much larger clone turns up one base away.

CDR1 and CDR2 were assigned from the germline V gene as SGHRS and YFSETQ. Between the V and J ends, shortened by 7 bases and 2 bases respectively, the junction contains 16 bases. Spanning cysteine to phenylalanine, the CDR3 consists of 15 amino acids. Only the CDR3 region is kept as DNA, spanning 45 bases read in frame from base 1. Each collaborating institution followed its own protocols to collect whole blood in K2EDTA tubes. For TCRbeta analysis, collaborators shipped samples as frozen whole blood, isolated PBMCs, or DNA extracted from either of those sample types. TCRbeta CDR3 regions were amplified from genomic DNA by means of the immunoSEQ Assay, a bias-controlled multiplex PCR. In the paper's pipeline: Nucleated cell counts per sample were estimated from amplification of reference gene primers within the assay. Sequence reads were collapsed and filtered to measure the absolute abundance of every unique TCRbeta CDR3 rearrangement. For each sample, productive Simpson clonality was calculated as the square root of Simpson's diversity index over productive rearrangements. The source is immuneACCESS, and TCRdb retained only in-frame sequences with V and J called. Part of the clones is not carried over; for the studies checked, unresolved V genes explain less than half of this, and the remainder is unexplained. V, J and clone size are those of that table, while D and trimming were read from the DNA. The sample data list about 250,000 clones, and 70% to 90% of these were observed just once. 4% to 6% of the sample belongs to the ten largest clones.

Sequencing was carried out using peripheral blood. The sequence links TRBV5-1 to TRBJ1-3; the D gene cannot be resolved reliably. The TCR comes from a man in his fifties or sixties with active or convalescent COVID-19. The DNA reads as follows: TGCGCCAGCGCTATTGGGCAGCTCACTGGAAACACCATATATTTT. Protein translation: CASAIGQLTGNTIYF.